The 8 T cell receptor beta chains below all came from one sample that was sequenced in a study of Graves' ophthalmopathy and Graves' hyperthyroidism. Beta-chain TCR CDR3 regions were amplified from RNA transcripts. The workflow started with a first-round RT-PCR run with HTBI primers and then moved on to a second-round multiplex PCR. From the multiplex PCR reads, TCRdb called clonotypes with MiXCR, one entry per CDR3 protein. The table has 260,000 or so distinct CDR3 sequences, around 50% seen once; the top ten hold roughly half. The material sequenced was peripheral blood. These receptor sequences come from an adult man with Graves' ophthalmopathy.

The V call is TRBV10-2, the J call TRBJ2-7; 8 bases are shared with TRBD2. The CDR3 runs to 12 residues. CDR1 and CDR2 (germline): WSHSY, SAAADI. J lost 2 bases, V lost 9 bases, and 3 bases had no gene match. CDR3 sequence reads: CASYGGAYEQYF. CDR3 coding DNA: TGCGCCAGTTACGGGGGGGCCTACGAGCAGTACTTC.

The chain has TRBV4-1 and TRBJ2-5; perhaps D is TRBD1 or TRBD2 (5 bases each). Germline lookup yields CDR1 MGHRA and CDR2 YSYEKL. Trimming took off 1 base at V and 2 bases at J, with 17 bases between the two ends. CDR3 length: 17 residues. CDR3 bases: TGCGCCAGCAGCCAAGTACTAGAGGGGATACTTCAAGAGACCCAGTACTTC. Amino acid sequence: CASSQVLEGILQETQYF.

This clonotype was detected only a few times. The CDR3, as DNA: TGTGCCAGCAGCATGGTCCGTGGAGGAAAACTGTTTTTT. Translation: CASSMVRGGKLFF. The V call is TRBV7-9, the J call TRBJ1-4; the D is unclear. V was trimmed by 5 bases and J by 10 bases, leaving 14 bases between them. CDR3 length equals 13 residues. Per the germline V gene, CDR1 is SEHNR and CDR2 is FQNEAQ (reference sequence). Supplemented by reference TRBV7-9 and TRBJ1-4, the full variable domain reads DTGVSQNPRHKITKRGQNVTFRCDPISEHNRLYWYRQTLGQGPEFLTYFQNEAQLEKSRLLSDRFSAERPKGSFSTLEIQRTEQGDSAMYLCASSMVRGGKLFFGSGTQLSVL.

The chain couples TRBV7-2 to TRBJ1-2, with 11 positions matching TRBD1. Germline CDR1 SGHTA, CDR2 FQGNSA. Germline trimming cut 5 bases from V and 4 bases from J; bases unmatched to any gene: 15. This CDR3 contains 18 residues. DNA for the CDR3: TGTGCCAGCAGCCCTCACCGGGACAGGGGGATTTTAAGCTATGGCTACACCTTC. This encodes CASSPHRDRGILSYGYTF.

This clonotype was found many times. CDR3 in amino acids: CSARGTGQGGSTMNTEAFF. DNA for the CDR3: TGCAGTGCTAGAGGGACCGGACAGGGAGGGAGTACAATGAACACTGAAGCTTTCTTT. This chain joins TRBV20-1 and TRBJ1-1; TRBD1 agrees at 8 bases. V trimming: 1 base; J trimming: 0 bases; junction bases outside the gene matches: 16. Germline lookup yields CDR1 DFQATT and CDR2 SNEGSKA (reference sequence). The CDR3 consists of 19 residues.

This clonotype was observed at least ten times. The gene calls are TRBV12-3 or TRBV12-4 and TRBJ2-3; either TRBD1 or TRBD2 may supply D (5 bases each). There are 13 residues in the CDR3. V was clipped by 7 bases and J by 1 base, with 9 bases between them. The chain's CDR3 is CASTWDRTDTQYF. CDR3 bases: TGTGCCAGCACCTGGGACCGCACAGATACGCAGTATTTT.

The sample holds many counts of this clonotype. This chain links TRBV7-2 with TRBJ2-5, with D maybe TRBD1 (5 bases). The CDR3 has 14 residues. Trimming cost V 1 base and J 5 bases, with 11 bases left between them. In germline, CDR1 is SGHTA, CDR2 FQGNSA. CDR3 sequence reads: CASSLEGVPETQYF. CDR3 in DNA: TGTGCCAGCAGCTTAGAAGGGGTGCCGGAGACCCAGTACTTC. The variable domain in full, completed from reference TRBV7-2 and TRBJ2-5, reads GAGVSQSPSNKVTEKGKDVELRCDPISGHTALYWYRQSLGQGLEFLIYFQGNSAPDKSGLPSDRFSAERTGGSVSTLTIQRTQQEDSAVYLCASSLEGVPETQYFGPGTRLLVL.

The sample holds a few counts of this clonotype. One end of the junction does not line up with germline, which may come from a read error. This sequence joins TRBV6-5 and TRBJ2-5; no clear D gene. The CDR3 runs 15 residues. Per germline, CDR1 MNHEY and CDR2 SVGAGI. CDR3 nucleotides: TGTGCCATCAGTGAGTCGACGGGCAGAAAAGAGACCCAGTACTTC. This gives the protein CAISESTGRKETQYF.